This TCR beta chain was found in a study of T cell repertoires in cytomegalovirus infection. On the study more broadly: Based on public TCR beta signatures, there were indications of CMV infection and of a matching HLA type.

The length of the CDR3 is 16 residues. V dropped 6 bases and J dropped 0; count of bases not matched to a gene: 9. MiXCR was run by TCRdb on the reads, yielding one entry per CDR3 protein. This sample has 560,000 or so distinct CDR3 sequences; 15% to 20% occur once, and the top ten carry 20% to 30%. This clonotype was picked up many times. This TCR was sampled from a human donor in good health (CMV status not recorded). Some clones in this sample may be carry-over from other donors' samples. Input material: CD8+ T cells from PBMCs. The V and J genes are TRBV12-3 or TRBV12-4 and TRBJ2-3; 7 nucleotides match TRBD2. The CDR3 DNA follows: TGTGCCAGCAGCCAACATGACGGGGGGAGCACAGATACGCAGTATTTT. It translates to CASSQHDGGSTDTQYF.